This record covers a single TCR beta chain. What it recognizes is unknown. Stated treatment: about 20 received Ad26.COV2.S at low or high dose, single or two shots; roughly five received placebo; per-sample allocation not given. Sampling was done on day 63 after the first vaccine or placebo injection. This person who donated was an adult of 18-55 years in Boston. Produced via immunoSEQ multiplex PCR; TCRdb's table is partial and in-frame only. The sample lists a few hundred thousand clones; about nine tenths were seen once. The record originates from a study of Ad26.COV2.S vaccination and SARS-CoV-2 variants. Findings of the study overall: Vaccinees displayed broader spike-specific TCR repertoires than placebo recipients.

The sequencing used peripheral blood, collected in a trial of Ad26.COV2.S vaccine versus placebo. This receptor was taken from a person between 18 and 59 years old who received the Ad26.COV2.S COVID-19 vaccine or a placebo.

The CDR3 spells CASSYTNRALSNQPQHF. DNA for the CDR3: TGTGCCAGCAGCTACACAAACAGGGCCCTTAGCAATCAGCCCCAGCATTTT. The chain combines TRBV7-9 with TRBJ1-5; a weak D match, TRBD1 (6 bases). Looked up from germline, CDR1 is SEHNR and CDR2 is FQNEAQ (reference sequence). V dropped 4 bases and J dropped 0 bases, with 16 bases sitting between them. This CDR3 has 17 amino acids.